These T cell receptor beta chains were read from a single sample in a study of shared clonotypes between healthy human individuals. Produced via immunoSEQ multiplex PCR; TCRdb's table is partial and in-frame only. Of about 2.4 million clones listed, 93% were seen once; the top ten hold around 0.4%. Material: naive CD4+ T cells from PBMCs. Receptors originate from a man in his late teens or twenties in good health. Some clones in this sample may be carry-over from other donors' samples. Both conserved end residues are part of each CDR3. D genes are given only for firm matches. The size of a clone is reported for some rows only, either as once, few or many, or as a class for expanded clones.

clone size: once
D gene: TRBD2
J gene: TRBJ2-1
V gene: TRBV5-3
CDR3 DNA: TGTGCCAGAAGCTTGTATTCGCGGGCTAGCGGGAGATCACCCTCCTACAATGAGCAGTTCTTC
CDR3 protein: CARSLYSRASGRSPSYNEQFF

clone size: -
D gene: -
J gene: TRBJ2-7
V gene: TRBV28
CDR3 DNA: TGTGCCAGCAGTTTACGTCGGCTAGCAGGCACCTACGAGCAGTACTTC
CDR3 protein: CASSLRRLAGTYEQYF

clone size: -
D gene: -
J gene: TRBJ1-2
V gene: TRBV2
CDR3 DNA: TGTGCCAGCAGAATGGGACGGGCCGACTATGGCTACACCTTC
CDR3 protein: CASRMGRADYGYTF

clone size: -
D gene: TRBD1
J gene: TRBJ1-1
V gene: TRBV18
CDR3 DNA: TGTGCCAGCTCACCGGGAACAGGGGGGAACACTGAAGCTTTCTTT
CDR3 protein: CASSPGTGGNTEAFF

clone size: -
D gene: -
J gene: TRBJ2-7
V gene: TRBV25-1
CDR3 DNA: TGTGCCAGCAGCCCCCTTGGATACGAGCAGTACTTC
CDR3 protein: CASSPLGYEQYF

clone size: -
D gene: TRBD1
J gene: TRBJ1-2
V gene: TRBV18
CDR3 DNA: TGTGCCAGCTCACCGGACAGGAGCTATGGCTATACCTTC
CDR3 protein: CASSPDRSYGYTF

clone size: -
D gene: -
J gene: TRBJ1-1
V gene: TRBV30
CDR3 DNA: TGTGCCTGGAGTGAGGCAGGGAGTAACCGTGGTGAAGCTTTCTTT
CDR3 protein: CAWSEAGSNRGEAFF

clone size: -
D gene: -
J gene: TRBJ2-1
V gene: TRBV6-5
CDR3 DNA: TGTGCCAGCAGTTACTCGAAAGGTGAGCAGTTCTTC
CDR3 protein: CASSYSKGEQFF

clone size: -
D gene: -
J gene: TRBJ1-3
V gene: TRBV30
CDR3 DNA: TGTGCCTGGATCGACGACAGATACTCTGGAAACACCATATATTTT
CDR3 protein: CAWIDDRYSGNTIYF

clone size: -
D gene: -
J gene: TRBJ2-3
V gene: TRBV7-9
CDR3 DNA: TGTGCCAGCAGCTTTAGGACGCGGGACCCTACTGGGGCGCAGTATTTT
CDR3 protein: CASSFRTRDPTGAQYF

clone size: -
D gene: -
J gene: TRBJ2-5
V gene: TRBV6-1
CDR3 DNA: TGTGCCAGCAGGACGACCCGGGCCCAGGGGGAGACCCAGTACTTC
CDR3 protein: CASRTTRAQGETQYF

clone size: -
D gene: TRBD2
J gene: TRBJ2-2
V gene: TRBV19
CDR3 DNA: TGTGCCAGTAGTAGCGGGAGGGTGAGCACCGGGGAGCTGTTTTTT
CDR3 protein: CASSSGRVSTGELFF

clone size: -
D gene: -
J gene: TRBJ2-1
V gene: TRBV2
CDR3 DNA: TGTGCCAGCAGTGAAGATGCGGGTACCTACAATGAGCAGTTCTTC
CDR3 protein: CASSEDAGTYNEQFF

clone size: -
D gene: TRBD1
J gene: TRBJ2-6
V gene: TRBV19
CDR3 DNA: TGTGCCAGTAGTTCTCCGGGACAGGTTGGGGCCAACGTCCTGACTTTC
CDR3 protein: CASSSPGQVGANVLTF

clone size: -
D gene: TRBD1
J gene: TRBJ2-2
V gene: TRBV27
CDR3 DNA: TGTGCCAGCAGTCCTTGGACAGGAAGTACCGGGGAGCTGTTTTTT
CDR3 protein: CASSPWTGSTGELFF

clone size: -
D gene: TRBD1
J gene: TRBJ2-7
V gene: TRBV4-3
CDR3 DNA: TGCGCCAGCAGCCAAGAACAGGGGGTGATGTACGAGCAGTACTTC
CDR3 protein: CASSQEQGVMYEQYF

clone size: -
D gene: TRBD2
J gene: TRBJ2-1
V gene: TRBV11-2
CDR3 DNA: TGTGCCAGCAGCCTGGGACTAGCGGGGATCTCCTACAATGAGCAGTTCTTC
CDR3 protein: CASSLGLAGISYNEQFF

clone size: -
D gene: TRBD1
J gene: TRBJ2-7
V gene: TRBV28
CDR3 DNA: TGTGCCAGCAGTTCGGGGACAGGCTCCCCCTACGAGCAGTACTTC
CDR3 protein: CASSSGTGSPYEQYF

clone size: -
D gene: -
J gene: TRBJ2-2
V gene: TRBV6-5
CDR3 DNA: TGTGCCAGCAGCGCGGGGGCGCCCGGGGAGCTGTTTTTT
CDR3 protein: CASSAGAPGELFF

clone size: -
D gene: -
J gene: TRBJ1-5
V gene: TRBV29-1
CDR3 DNA: TGCAGCGTCTCTGGGGATGGCAATCAGCCCCAGCATTTT
CDR3 protein: CSVSGDGNQPQHF

clone size: -
D gene: TRBD2
J gene: TRBJ2-7
V gene: TRBV28
CDR3 DNA: TGTGCCAGCAGTCTAGGACTAGCGGGAACCTACGAGCAGTACTTC
CDR3 protein: CASSLGLAGTYEQYF

clone size: -
D gene: -
J gene: TRBJ2-1
V gene: TRBV9
CDR3 DNA: TGTGCCAGCAGCGTAGCTTTTGGGGATGGGCAGTTCTTC
CDR3 protein: CASSVAFGDGQFF

clone size: -
D gene: TRBD1
J gene: TRBJ2-4
V gene: TRBV5-1
CDR3 DNA: TGCGCCAGCAGCCAGCCGACAGGGGGTAAAAACATTCAGTACTTC
CDR3 protein: CASSQPTGGKNIQYF

clone size: once
D gene: TRBD1
J gene: TRBJ2-7
V gene: TRBV28
CDR3 DNA: TGTGCCAGCAGTCCCGGGACAGGGGTCTACGAGCAGTACTTC
CDR3 protein: CASSPGTGVYEQYF

clone size: -
D gene: TRBD1
J gene: TRBJ2-7
V gene: TRBV7-9
CDR3 DNA: TGTGCCAGCAGCTTGGGGGGACAGGGGTACGAGCAGTACTTC
CDR3 protein: CASSLGGQGYEQYF

clone size: once
D gene: -
J gene: TRBJ2-2
V gene: TRBV10-3
CDR3 DNA: TGTGCCATCAGCGGGCCGAACACCGGGGAGCTGTTTTTT
CDR3 protein: CAISGPNTGELFF

clone size: -
D gene: -
J gene: TRBJ1-5
V gene: TRBV6-1
CDR3 DNA: TGTGCCAGCAGCGTTAGGGGGGAGGGCAATCAGCCCCAGCATTTT
CDR3 protein: CASSVRGEGNQPQHF

clone size: -
D gene: -
J gene: TRBJ2-7
V gene: TRBV5-1
CDR3 DNA: TGCGCCAGCAGCTTGGGATCGGGCGAAAATCTCTACGAGCAGTACTTC
CDR3 protein: CASSLGSGENLYEQYF

clone size: -
D gene: -
J gene: TRBJ2-1
V gene: TRBV7-2
CDR3 DNA: TGTGCCAGCAGCCGGGGGACGCACAATGAGCAGTTCTTC
CDR3 protein: CASSRGTHNEQFF

clone size: -
D gene: -
J gene: TRBJ2-5
V gene: TRBV7-5
CDR3 DNA: TGTGTCAGAAGCCTTAGCGGGAGGTCTCAGGAGACCCAGTACTTC
CDR3 protein: CVRSLSGRSQETQYF

clone size: -
D gene: -
J gene: TRBJ2-1
V gene: TRBV9
CDR3 DNA: TGTGCCAGCAGCGTAGATTTTTGGGCAGGAGCTACCCTTCGTCGGAATGAGCAGTTCTTC
CDR3 protein: CASSVDFWAGATLRRNEQFF